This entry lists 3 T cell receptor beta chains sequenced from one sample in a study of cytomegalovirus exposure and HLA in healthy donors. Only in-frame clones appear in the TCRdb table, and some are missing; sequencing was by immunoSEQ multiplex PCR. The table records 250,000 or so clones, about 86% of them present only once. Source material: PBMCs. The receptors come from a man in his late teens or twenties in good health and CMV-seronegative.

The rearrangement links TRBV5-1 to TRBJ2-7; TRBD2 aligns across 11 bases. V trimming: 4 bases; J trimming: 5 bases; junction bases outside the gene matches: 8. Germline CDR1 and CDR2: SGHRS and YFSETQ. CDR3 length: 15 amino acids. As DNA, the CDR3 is TGCGCCAGCAGCCCCCATACTAGCGGGAGCCACGAGCAGTACTTC. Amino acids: CASSPHTSGSHEQYF.

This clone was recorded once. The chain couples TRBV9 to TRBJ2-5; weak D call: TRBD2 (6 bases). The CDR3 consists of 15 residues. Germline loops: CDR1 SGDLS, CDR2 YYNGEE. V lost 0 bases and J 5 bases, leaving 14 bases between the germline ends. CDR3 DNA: TGTGCCAGCAGCGTAGAAGCTAGCGACTGGGAGACCCAGTACTTC. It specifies CASSVEASDWETQYF.

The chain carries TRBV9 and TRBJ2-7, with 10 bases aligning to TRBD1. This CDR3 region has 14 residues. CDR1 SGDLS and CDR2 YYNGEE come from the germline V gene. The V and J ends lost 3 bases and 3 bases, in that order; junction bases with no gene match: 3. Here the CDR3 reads CASSETGGNYEQYF. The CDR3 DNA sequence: TGTGCCAGCAGCGAGACAGGGGGCAACTACGAGCAGTACTTC.